One and the same sample provided the 3 T cell receptor beta chains below, sequenced in a study of T cell responses to AZD1222 COVID-19 vaccine. This table comes from immunoSEQ multiplex PCR, and its TCRdb copy is limited to in-frame clones, with some not included. The table lists around 81,000 clones, more than 85% of them singletons, with about 8% in the top ten. This sample comprised peripheral blood, obtained 28 days after the second AZD1222 dose. These receptors were collected from an adult who received the AZD1222 COVID-19 vaccine.

The chain has TRBV14 and TRBJ1-1; a weak D match, TRBD1 (5 bases). Trimming pared 2 bases from V and 5 bases from J, leaving 15 bases between. From germline, CDR1 is SGHDN and CDR2 FVKESK. The CDR3 runs to 15 residues. CDR3 coding DNA: TGTGCCAGCAGCCAAATTACAGGTTTGGGGACTGAAGCTTTCTTT. As protein: CASSQITGLGTEAFF. The entire variable domain, with the rest obtained from reference TRBV14 and TRBJ1-1, is as follows: EAGVTQFPSHSVIEKGQTVTLRCDPISGHDNLYWYRRVMGKEIKFLLHFVKESKQDESGMPNNRFLAERTGGTYSTLKVQPAELEDSGVYFCASSQITGLGTEAFFGQGTRLTVV.

With respect to this clone: Other nucleotide sequences from this sample produce the same CDR3. The chain recombines TRBV6-5 with TRBJ1-5, with D unresolved. Germline V CDR1 and CDR2: MNHEY, SVGAGI. Trimming cost V 2 bases and J 1 base, with 3 bases left between them. The length of the CDR3 is 13 residues. CDR3 DNA: TGTGCCAGCAGTTACAACAGCAATCAGCCCCAGCATTTT. Amino acid sequence: CASSYNSNQPQHF.

V usage is TRBV19 and J usage is TRBJ2-7; 9 bases agree with TRBD1. V shed 5 bases, J shed 4 bases, and the junction held 6 bases outside the gene matches. Germline V gene sequence: CDR1 LNHDA, CDR2 SQIVND (reference sequence). This CDR3 has 14 residues. DNA of the CDR3: TGTGCCAGTAGTCGGGACAGGGCATGGTACGAGCAGTACTTC. The encoded protein is CASSRDRAWYEQYF.